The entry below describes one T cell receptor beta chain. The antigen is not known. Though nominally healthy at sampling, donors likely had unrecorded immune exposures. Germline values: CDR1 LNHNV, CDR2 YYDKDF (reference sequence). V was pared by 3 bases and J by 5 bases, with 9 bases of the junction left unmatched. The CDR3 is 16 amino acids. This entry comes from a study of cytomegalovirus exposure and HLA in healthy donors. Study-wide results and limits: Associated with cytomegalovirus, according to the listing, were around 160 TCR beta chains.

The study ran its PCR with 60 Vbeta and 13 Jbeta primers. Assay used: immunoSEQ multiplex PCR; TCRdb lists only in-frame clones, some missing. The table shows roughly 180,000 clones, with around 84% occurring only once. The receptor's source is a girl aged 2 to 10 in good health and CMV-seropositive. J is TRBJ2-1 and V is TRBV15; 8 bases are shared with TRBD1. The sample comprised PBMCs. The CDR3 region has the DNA TGTGCCACCAGCAGGACGGACAGGGAAGGCGACAATGAGCAGTTCTTC. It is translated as CATSRTDREGDNEQFF.